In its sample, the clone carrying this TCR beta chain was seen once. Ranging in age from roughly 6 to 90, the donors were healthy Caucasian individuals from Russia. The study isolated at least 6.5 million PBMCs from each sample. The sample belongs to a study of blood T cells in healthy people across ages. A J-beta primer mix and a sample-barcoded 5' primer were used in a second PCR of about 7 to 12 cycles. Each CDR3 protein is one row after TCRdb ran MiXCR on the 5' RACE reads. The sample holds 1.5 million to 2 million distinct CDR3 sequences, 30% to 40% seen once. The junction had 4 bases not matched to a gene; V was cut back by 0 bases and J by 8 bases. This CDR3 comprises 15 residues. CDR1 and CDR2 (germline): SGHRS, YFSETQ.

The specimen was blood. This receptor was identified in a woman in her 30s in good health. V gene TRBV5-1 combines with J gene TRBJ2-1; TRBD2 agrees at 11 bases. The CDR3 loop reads CASSLGGLAADEQFF. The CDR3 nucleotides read TGCGCCAGCAGCTTGGGGGGACTAGCGGCCGATGAGCAGTTCTTC.